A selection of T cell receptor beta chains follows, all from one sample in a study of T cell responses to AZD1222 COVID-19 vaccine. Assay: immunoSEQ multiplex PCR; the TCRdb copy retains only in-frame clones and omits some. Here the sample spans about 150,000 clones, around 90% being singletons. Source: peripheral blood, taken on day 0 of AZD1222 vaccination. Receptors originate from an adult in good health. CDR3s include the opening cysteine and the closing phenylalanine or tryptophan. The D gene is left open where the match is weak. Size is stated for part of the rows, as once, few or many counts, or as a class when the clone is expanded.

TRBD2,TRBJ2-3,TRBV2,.,CASRGTSATDTQYF,TGTGCCAGCAGGGGGACTAGCGCCACAGATACGCAGTATTTT
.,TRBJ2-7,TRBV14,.,CASSQDPASSYEQYF,TGTGCCAGCAGCCAAGATCCCGCTAGCTCCTACGAGCAGTACTTC
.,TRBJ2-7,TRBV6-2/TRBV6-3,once,CASSSGQDPYEQYF,TGTGCCAGCAGTTCAGGGCAGGACCCTTACGAGCAGTACTTC
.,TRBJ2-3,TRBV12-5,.,CASGLETAPLTDTQYF,TGTGCTAGTGGTTTGGAAACGGCACCCCTTACAGATACGCAGTATTTT
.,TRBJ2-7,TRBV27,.,CASSPFGHDYEQYF,TGTGCCAGCAGTCCCTTCGGACACGACTACGAGCAGTACTTC
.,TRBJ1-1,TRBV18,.,CASSPRVLNAEAFF,TGTGCCAGCTCACCAAGGGTCCTGAACGCTGAAGCTTTCTTT
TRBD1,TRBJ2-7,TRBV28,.,CAGSSTGEGSIEQYF,TGTGCCGGCAGTTCCACAGGGGAAGGATCGATCGAGCAGTACTTC
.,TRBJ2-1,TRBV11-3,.,CASSFPPYNEQFF,TGTGCCAGCAGCTTTCCACCCTACAATGAGCAGTTCTTC
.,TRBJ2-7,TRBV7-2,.,CASSLGATSGRGQYF,TGTGCCAGCAGCTTAGGGGCTACTTCAGGGCGCGGGCAGTACTTC
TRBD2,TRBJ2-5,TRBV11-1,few,CASSPASGGGKTQYF,TGTGCCAGCAGCCCCGCTAGCGGGGGGGGGAAGACCCAGTACTTC
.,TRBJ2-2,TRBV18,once,CASSRLSEEGELFF,TGTGCCAGCTCACGATTAAGCGAGGAGGGGGAGCTGTTTTTT
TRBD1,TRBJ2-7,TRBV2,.,CASGGQVIYEQYF,TGTGCCAGCGGAGGACAGGTGATCTACGAGCAGTACTTC
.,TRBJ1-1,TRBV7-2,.,CASSLVTGLPTEAFF,TGTGCCAGCAGCTTAGTTACAGGGCTCCCCACCGAAGCTTTCTTT
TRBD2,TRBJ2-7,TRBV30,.,CAWGGSSYEQYF,TGTGCTTGGGGCGGGAGCTCCTACGAGCAGTACTTC
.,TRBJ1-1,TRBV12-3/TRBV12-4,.,CASTLISGAEAFF,TGTGCCAGCACTTTGATCTCTGGCGCTGAAGCTTTCTTT
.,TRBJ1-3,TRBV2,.,CASRDSSGNTIYF,TGTGCCAGCAGGGATAGCTCTGGAAACACCATATATTTT
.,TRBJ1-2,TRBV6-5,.,CASSYSLDGYGYTF,TGTGCCAGCAGTTACAGTCTAGACGGTTATGGCTACACCTTC
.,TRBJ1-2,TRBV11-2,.,CASSPLTGFVGYTF,TGTGCCAGCAGCCCCTTAACAGGGTTCGTCGGCTACACCTTC
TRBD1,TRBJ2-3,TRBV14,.,CASSQDREKTDTQYF,TGTGCCAGCAGCCAGGACAGGGAGAAGACAGATACGCAGTATTTT
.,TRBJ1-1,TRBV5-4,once,CASGVGGGLMNTEAFF,TGTGCCAGCGGGGTAGGTGGGGGTTTGATGAACACTGAAGCTTTCTTT
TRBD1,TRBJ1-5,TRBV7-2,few,CASSYGQGDQPQHF,TGTGCCAGCAGCTACGGACAGGGGGATCAGCCCCAGCATTTT
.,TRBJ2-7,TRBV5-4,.,CASSSGPYEQYF,TGTGCCAGCAGCTCGGGTCCCTACGAGCAGTACTTC
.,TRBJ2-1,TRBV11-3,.,CASSFVGRGDNEQFF,TGTGCCAGCAGCTTTGTGGGGCGGGGTGACAATGAGCAGTTCTTC
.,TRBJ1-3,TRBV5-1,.,CASSLVPTASGNTIYF,TGCGCCAGCAGCTTGGTCCCTACTGCCTCTGGAAACACCATATATTTT
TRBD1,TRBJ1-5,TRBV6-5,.,CASTGQGDQPQHF,TGTGCCAGCACCGGACAGGGTGATCAGCCCCAGCATTTT
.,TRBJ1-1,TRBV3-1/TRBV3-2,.,CASRLHEEAFF,TGTGCCAGCCGACTTCATGAAGAAGCTTTCTTT
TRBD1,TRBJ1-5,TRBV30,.,CAWSRRTGYSNQPQHF,TGTGCCTGGAGTAGAAGGACAGGGTATAGCAATCAGCCCCAGCATTTT
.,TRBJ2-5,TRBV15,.,CATSSMPLAGAETQYF,TGTGCCACCAGCTCCATGCCCTTGGCAGGGGCAGAGACCCAGTACTTC
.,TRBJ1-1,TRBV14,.,CASSQLRAEAFF,TGTGCCAGCTCCCAACTTCGGGCTGAAGCTTTCTTT
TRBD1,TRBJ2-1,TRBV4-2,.,CASSKEGGTGGNEQFF,TGTGCCAGCAGCAAAGAAGGGGGGACAGGGGGCAATGAGCAGTTCTTC
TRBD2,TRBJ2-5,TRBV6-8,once,CASSFWLAGVQETQYF,TGTGCCAGCAGCTTCTGGCTAGCGGGGGTACAAGAGACCCAGTACTTC
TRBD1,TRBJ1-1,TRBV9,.,CASSSQTGLNTEAFF,TGTGCCAGCAGCTCACAGACAGGGTTGAACACTGAAGCTTTCTTT
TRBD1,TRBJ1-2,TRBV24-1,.,CATSDPGQALGGYTF,TGTGCCACCAGTGATCCCGGACAGGCCCTAGGGGGCTACACCTTC
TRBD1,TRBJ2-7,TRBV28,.,CASRGDRGQYEQYF,TGTGCCAGCAGGGGGGACAGGGGGCAATACGAGCAGTACTTC
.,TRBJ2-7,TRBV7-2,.,CASSLGLSSTYEQYF,TGTGCCAGCAGCTTAGGGTTGAGTTCTACCTACGAGCAGTACTTC
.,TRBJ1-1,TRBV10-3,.,CAISTGWGGSTEAFF,TGTGCCATCAGCACAGGGTGGGGCGGCAGCACTGAAGCTTTCTTT
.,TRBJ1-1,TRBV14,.,CASSHRGRNTEAFF,TGTGCCAGCAGCCACAGGGGACGGAACACTGAAGCTTTCTTT
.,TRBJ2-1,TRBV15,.,CASQGGQFF,TGTGCCAGCCAGGGTGGGCAGTTCTTC
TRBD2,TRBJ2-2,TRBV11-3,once,CASSARGGRNTGELFF,TGTGCCAGCAGCGCGCGCGGGGGGCGGAACACCGGGGAGCTGTTTTTT
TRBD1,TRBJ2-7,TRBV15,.,CATSRGTGIIYEQYF,TGTGCCACCAGCAGGGGGACAGGGATCATCTACGAGCAGTACTTC
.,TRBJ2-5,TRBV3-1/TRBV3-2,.,CASSRGGVETQYF,TGTGCCAGCAGCCGGGGCGGGGTGGAGACCCAGTACTTC
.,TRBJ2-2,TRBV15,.,CATSRDAIGTGELFF,TGTGCCACCAGCAGAGATGCGATAGGGACAGGGGAGCTGTTTTTT
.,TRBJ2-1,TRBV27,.,CASSYGAYNEQFF,TGTGCCAGCAGTTACGGGGCTTACAATGAGCAGTTCTTC
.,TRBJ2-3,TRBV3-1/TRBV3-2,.,CASSQAGGLSSDTQYF,TGTGCCAGCAGCCAAGCTGGGGGACTTAGCTCGGATACGCAGTATTTT
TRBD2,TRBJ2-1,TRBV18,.,CASSPTKGTSGRAFNEQFF,TGTGCCAGCTCACCAACCAAAGGGACTAGCGGGAGGGCCTTCAATGAGCAGTTCTTC
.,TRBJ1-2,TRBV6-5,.,CASSYSGRDYGYTF,TGTGCCAGCAGTTACTCAGGCAGGGACTATGGCTACACCTTC
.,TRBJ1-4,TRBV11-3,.,CASSSGQGKLFF,TGTGCCAGCAGCTCGGGGCAAGGGAAACTGTTTTTT
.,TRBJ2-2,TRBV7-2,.,CASSLAGRYTGELFF,TGTGCCAGCAGCTTAGCAGGGCGGTACACCGGGGAGCTGTTTTTT
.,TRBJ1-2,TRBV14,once,CASSGTLNYGYTF,TGTGCCAGCAGCGGGACCTTAAACTATGGCTACACCTTC
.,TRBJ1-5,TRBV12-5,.,CASGLTRADSRTGWPQHF,TGTGCTAGTGGTTTGACCAGAGCGGACAGCCGGACTGGATGGCCCCAGCATTTT